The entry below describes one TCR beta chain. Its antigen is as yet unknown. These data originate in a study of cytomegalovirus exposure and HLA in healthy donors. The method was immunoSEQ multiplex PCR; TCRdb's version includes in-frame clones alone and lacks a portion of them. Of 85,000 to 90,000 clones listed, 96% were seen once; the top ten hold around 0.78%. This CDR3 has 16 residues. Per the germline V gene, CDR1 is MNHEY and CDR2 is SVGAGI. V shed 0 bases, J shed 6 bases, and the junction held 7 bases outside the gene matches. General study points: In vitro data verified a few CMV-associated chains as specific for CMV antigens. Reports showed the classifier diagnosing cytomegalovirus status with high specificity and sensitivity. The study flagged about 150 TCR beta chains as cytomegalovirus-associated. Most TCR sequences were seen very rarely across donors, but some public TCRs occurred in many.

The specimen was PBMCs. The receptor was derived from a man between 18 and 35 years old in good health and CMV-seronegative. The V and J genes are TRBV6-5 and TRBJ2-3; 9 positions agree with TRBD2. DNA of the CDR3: TGTGCCAGCAGTTACTCTCTAGCGGGAAAGGAGGATACGCAGTATTTT. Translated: CASSYSLAGKEDTQYF.